Described below is a single TCR beta chain sequence and its context. This clonotype was found many times. Its antigen has not been determined. The record has no base qualities; no much larger clone is one base away. A patient counted as having stable Graves' hyperthyroidism if no progression to ophthalmopathy occurred over 18 months of follow-up. Hyperthyroidism patients were newly diagnosed, had a disease duration of under 2 months, and were aged 18 to 65 years. Any patient with an uncontrolled infection, another autoimmune disease, pregnancy or lactation was excluded. Diagnoses relied on clinical symptoms, serum thyroxine and TRAb, thyroid ultrasound and orbital computed tomography. Ficoll-Paque density gradient centrifugation was used to isolate PBMCs from approximately 10 ml of fresh peripheral blood. Trizol reagent was used to extract total RNA, and RNA quality was then checked on an Agilent 2100 Bioanalyzer.

The data derive from a study of T cells in Graves' hyperthyroidism and ophthalmopathy (dated 2019 in TCRdb). Turning to the overall study: Peripheral blood samples were taken at initial diagnosis, before any treatment was given. The paper describes TCR Vbeta CDR3 sequencing of fewer than 150 peripheral blood samples, made up of 43 ophthalmopathy patients, around 73 hyperthyroidism patients and about 17 progressor patients. After blood sampling, hyperthyroidism patients were treated with methimazole at a starting dose of 30 mg daily, and ophthalmopathy patients were treated with high-dose intravenous methylprednisolone. To identify distinguishing TCR V-J signatures, a discovery cohort of about 100 patients was used, comprising 43 with Graves' ophthalmopathy and 57 with stable Graves' hyperthyroidism. An independent validation cohort of 18 to 20 hyperthyroidism patients and roughly 16 patients who later progressed to ophthalmopathy tested prospective prediction of ophthalmopathy. The roughly 100 discovery patients were randomly divided into training and test sets at a 7:3 ratio. In addition, the study compared T-cell repertoires in thyroid tissue and in blood from several Graves' hyperthyroidism patients. The paper as a whole reports these results and caveats: Most expanded thyroid clonotypes (frequency above 0.001) were also detected in blood, suggesting blood repertoires may reflect thyroid immune responses. A model built on a 13 V-J signature distinguished ophthalmopathy from stable hyperthyroidism, reaching 85% to 90% sensitivity and 81.08% specificity in cross-validation and 80%/75% in testing. Sample size was not statistically predetermined, and investigators were not blinded to group allocation. In validation, the model predicted progression to ophthalmopathy a median of approximately 6.3 months before onset, with over 55% sensitivity and roughly 77% specificity.

The CDR3 goes from the cysteine to the phenylalanine over 13 residues. Only CDR3 DNA remains: 39 bases, in frame from the first base. V gives up 2 bases and J gives up 2 bases, and the segment between their germline ends measures 7 bases. Sequences SGDLS (CDR1) and YYNGEE (CDR2) are obtained from the germline V gene. TCR beta CDR3 regions were amplified from RNA transcripts. A first-round RT-PCR of the TCR CDR3 used the HTBI primer set with the Qiagen OneStep RT-PCR kit. A second multiplex PCR round built the libraries, followed by size selection and purification. The libraries were sequenced on an Illumina HiSeq2000 using paired-end 100 bp reads. On the study's bioinformatics: Raw data were processed with SOAPnuke, discarding reads with adapters, uncalled bases, mean Phred below 15, or no exact constant-primer or identifier match. COPE v1.2.5 was used to merge high-quality paired reads, and clonotypes were defined as unique nucleotide sequences. Clonotypes were aligned to IMGT TRBV, TRBD and TRBJ reference segments using MiTCR v1.1. The analysis included only V-J combinations with a frequency above 0.0001, which together covered over 98% of the repertoires. The TCS score was defined as the ratio of F50 (clonal expansion) to E x V (chaos), calculated using BLOSUM62-based TCRdist between CDR3 peptides within each V-J. Welch's t-statistics and random forest reduced just over 500 V-J features to fewer than 15, which were used in a naive Bayes classifier (R e1071). Using fastp at Q25 and MiXCR, TCRdb reprocessed the public reads and kept productive beta chains. Each entry is one CDR3 protein sequence, shown with its most common DNA and genes. TCRdb's processing, not the authors', yielded these V and J calls. In this sample the table shows about 570,000 distinct CDR3 sequences, 13% to 15% of which occur a single time. The ten most abundant clones make up approximately 13% of the sample.

The chain joins TRBV9 to TRBJ2-5, with the D gene call left open. The TCR originated in a woman in her thirties or forties with Graves' hyperthyroidism. The material sequenced was blood. Here the CDR3 is given as CASSVAIQETQYF. The nucleotides are TGTGCCAGCAGCGTCGCTATACAAGAGACCCAGTACTTC.